The clone carrying this T cell receptor beta chain came up a few times. TCRdb keeps only in-frame clones here, not all; method: immunoSEQ multiplex PCR. Among 95,000 to 150,000 clones listed, approximately 85% were seen once. V gave up 5 bases and J gave up 5 bases, with 18 bases separating them. Germline V gives CDR1 SGHVS, CDR2 FQNEAQ. The CDR3 extends over 15 amino acids. This record belongs to a study of blood T cell repertoires in COVID-19. This chain joins TRBV7-8 and TRBJ1-2; possible D gene TRBD1, 6 bases. The specimen sequenced was peripheral blood. This clonotype originated in an elderly man with active or convalescent COVID-19. In DNA, the CDR3 is TGTGCCAGCAGCGGACGTAACGGACAGAGATATGGCTACACCTTC. Translation gives CASSGRNGQRYGYTF.